The 13 T cell receptor beta chains below all came from one sample that was sequenced in a study of cytomegalovirus exposure and HLA in healthy donors. PCR primers comprised 60 Vbeta and 13 Jbeta primers. Assay: immunoSEQ multiplex PCR; the TCRdb copy retains only in-frame clones and omits some. Counted here are 200,000 to 250,000 clones, roughly 85% occurring once; the ten biggest clones make up 0.24%. The sequencing input was PBMCs. All receptors derive from a girl aged 2-10 years in good health and CMV-seronegative.

CDR3 coding DNA: TGCGCCAGCAGCCCCGGGGTAGCGGGAGGGCTCAGAGATACGCAGTATTTT. It codes for CASSPGVAGGLRDTQYF. The chain links TRBV4-1 to TRBJ2-3, with TRBD2 matching over 11 bases. Per the germline V gene, CDR1 is MGHRA and CDR2 is YSYEKL. The CDR3 loop spans 17 amino acids. V trimming: 4 bases; J trimming: 5 bases; junction bases outside the gene matches: 11.

Worth noting for this clone: The same CDR3 arises from other DNA sequences in this sample as well. This chain connects TRBV5-1 to TRBJ2-3; 8 bases map to TRBD2. This CDR3 is built from 14 residues. Trimming removed 5 bases from V and 1 base from J; junction bases left unmatched: 3. The germline gives CDR1 SGHRS, CDR2 YFSETQ. CDR3 DNA sequence: TGCGCCAGCAGAACTAGCGGCGGCACAGATACGCAGTATTTT. Protein sequence: CASRTSGGTDTQYF.

J is TRBJ2-3 and V is TRBV7-9; TRBD2 matches at 9 bases. Trimming cost V 7 bases and J 1 base; bases outside gene matches: 3. CDR3 length: 14 amino acids. The germline CDR1 and CDR2 sequences are SEHNR and FQNEAQ (reference sequence). The CDR3 region is CASMGLAGTDTQYF. The DNA for the CDR3 is TGTGCCAGCATGGGACTAGCAGGCACAGATACGCAGTATTTT.

This clone came up once. This chain joins TRBV15 and TRBJ2-2; no firm D call. The CDR3 runs to 15 residues. Between the trimmed V and J ends, which lost 0 bases and 4 bases, there was a span of 9 bases. Germline CDR1 LNHNV, CDR2 YYDKDF (reference sequence). CDR3 loop: CATSRDGPSTGELFF. The CDR3 bases are TGTGCCACCAGCAGAGATGGGCCTTCCACCGGGGAGCTGTTTTTT.

The chain links TRBV19 to TRBJ1-5, with D hard to call. Trimming shortened V by 5 bases and J by 4 bases, and 12 bases separated the two germline ends. The germline CDR1 and CDR2 sequences are LNHDA and SQIVND (reference sequence). The CDR3 consists of 14 residues. CDR3 in amino acids: CASSVETRNQPQHF. For the CDR3, the DNA is TGTGCCAGTAGTGTGGAAACGCGGAATCAGCCCCAGCATTTT.

The rearrangement uses TRBV2 and TRBJ2-7; D ambiguous. The CDR3 is 13 amino acids. Trimming removed 7 bases from V and 0 bases from J, with 10 bases in between. CDR1 SNHLY and CDR2 FYNNEI come from the germline V gene. The CDR3 sequence is CASKYAGSYEQYF. The CDR3 nucleotides are TGTGCCAGCAAATACGCCGGCTCCTACGAGCAGTACTTC.

The count of this clone is one. V usage is TRBV7-9 and J usage is TRBJ2-7; 8 nucleotides match TRBD2. The CDR3 totals 14 residues. Losses at the gene ends were 5 bases for V and 4 bases for J; bases not matched to a gene: 7. Germline values: CDR1 SEHNR, CDR2 FQNEAQ (reference sequence). The CDR3 here is CASSPRLARYEQYF. The CDR3 DNA sequence: TGTGCCAGCAGCCCGAGACTAGCGAGGTACGAGCAGTACTTC.

The chain links TRBV2 to TRBJ2-7, with no clear D. Trimming removed 6 bases from V and 5 bases from J, with 8 bases in between. Germline lookup yields CDR1 SNHLY and CDR2 FYNNEI. The CDR3 runs to 11 residues. The DNA of the CDR3 is TGTGCCAGCAGGAACACCAACGAGCAGTACTTC. Translated, it gives CASRNTNEQYF.

The chain couples TRBV13 to TRBJ2-5; 9 nucleotides agree with TRBD2. Looked up from germline, CDR1 is PRHDT and CDR2 is FYEKMQ (reference sequence). The CDR3 is 14 amino acids. J gave up 5 bases and V 5 bases, and 6 bases lay outside the gene matches. The CDR3 DNA follows: TGTGCCAGCAGCGGGCGGGGGGGGGCGGAGACCCAGTACTTC. It yields the protein CASSGRGGAETQYF.

The rearrangement links TRBV5-6 to TRBJ1-1; D gene unclear. Trimming took 0 bases from V and 8 from J, leaving 11 bases between them. This CDR3 has 13 amino acids. In germline, CDR1 is SGHDT, CDR2 YYEEEE. CDR3 protein: CASSLVHSGEAFF. CDR3 nucleotides: TGTGCCAGCAGCTTGGTACACTCGGGGGAAGCTTTCTTT.

The gene calls are TRBV27 and TRBJ2-7; 9 bases are shared with TRBD1. CDR1 is MNHEY, CDR2 SMNVEV, per germline (reference sequence). With V trimmed by 8 bases and J by 0 bases, 20 bases remained unmatched. There are 19 residues in the CDR3. The CDR3 spells CASDEARDRDMGSSYEQYF. The CDR3 DNA follows: TGTGCCAGCGATGAAGCTAGGGACAGGGATATGGGGAGCTCCTACGAGCAGTACTTC.

This clone was detected only a few times. The V call is TRBV5-1, the J call TRBJ2-3; 9 bases align to TRBD2. Per germline, CDR1 SGHRS and CDR2 YFSETQ. Losses at the gene ends were 2 bases for V and 3 bases for J; bases not matched to a gene: 4. This CDR3 comprises 15 residues. This CDR3 reads CASSLAGGRTDTQYF. CDR3 nucleotides: TGCGCCAGCAGCTTAGCGGGAGGTCGAACAGATACGCAGTATTTT.

The count of this clone is one. The genes are TRBV7-2 and TRBJ2-4; tentatively, D is TRBD2 (6 bases). With 1 base removed from V and 3 bases from J, the gap between germline ends came to 16 bases. Germline V lookup: CDR1 SGHTA, CDR2 FQGNSA. The CDR3 loop spans 17 amino acids. The CDR3 sequence is CASSLVEAWRGKNIQYF. For the CDR3, the DNA is TGTGCCAGCAGCTTAGTTGAGGCCTGGAGGGGCAAAAACATTCAGTACTTC.